Listed here is a single T cell receptor beta chain. Its specific antigen is unknown. It has no much larger one-base neighbor in the sample; base qualities were not kept. The data originate from a study of T cell responses to AZD1222 COVID-19 vaccine (dated by TCRdb to about 2021). For the study in its entirety: Because spike-specific TCR depth and breadth did not differ between the two schedules, AZD1222 recipients who got a second dose at roughly 4 weeks were pooled with those who got a second dose at roughly 12 weeks. TCR sequencing covered more than 230 trial participants: 200 to 220 given two doses of AZD1222 and about 26 given two doses of MenACWY control vaccine. Trial participants were enrolled by age into 18-55, 56-69 and 70-plus year subgroups, with 148, 28 and 57 TCR-sequenced participants respectively. What the authors observed across the whole study: Epitopes outside the regions mutated in the B.1.351 and B.1.1.7 variants were reportedly recognized by nearly half of the unique spike-specific TCRs. Conclusions about previously exposed vaccinees were limited because only five to seven AZD1222 recipients were SARS-CoV-2 seropositive at baseline. CD4 TCRs associated with the vaccine covered the entire spike protein, and the dominant responses were in regions 160-218 and 743-854. Because no day 14 peak-response samples were available, the repertoires could be characterized only after the peak T cell response. A significant rise in spike-specific TCR breadth and depth was observed after two AZD1222 doses relative to day 0 and relative to MenACWY recipients. The 56-69-year group was small, and its depth increase did not reach significance, likely because of low power. Participants were mostly white British and included more females than males, and it was suggested by the authors that clonal diversity may have been underestimated.

The CDR3 regions of human TCRbeta chains were analyzed by immunosequencing. The authors' analysis ran thus. Repertoire TCRs were matched against a reference library of SARS-CoV-2-specific TCRs generated with the MIRA antigen-specificity platform. Breadth meant the fraction of unique TCRs that were SARS-CoV-2-associated, whereas depth meant the fraction of total T cells that were SARS-CoV-2-associated. Using the MIRA data, every spike-specific TCR was mapped to the spike region that the TCR reacted to and assigned to either a CD4 or a CD8 class. Log10-transformed breadth and depth values were compared by one-way ANOVA with Sidak's multiple comparisons tests. This is the immuneACCESS table as TCRdb keeps it, with only in-frame sequences that have V and J called. A part of the clones is gone; compared with another copy, unresolved V genes explain less than half, and the rest is unexplained. That table furnishes V, J and clone size, whereas the DNA furnished D and trimming. Present in this sample are 95,000 to 110,000 clones, 88% of which were seen just once. The ten top clones hold less than 9.5% of the sample.

The CDR3 starts with the cysteine, ends with the phenylalanine, and has 17 residues. The sequence is cut down to CDR3 DNA, 51 bases in frame from base 1. CDR1 KGHDR and CDR2 SFDVKD were looked up in the germline V gene. The junction carries 12 bases between V and J, which are trimmed by 4 bases and 0 bases respectively. The time point label on this specimen signifies: baseline before first vaccination. Vaccinee samples came from UK trials COV001 and COV002, including a single-blind randomized controlled phase 2/3 trial of AZD1222 (ChAdOx1 nCoV-19) in healthy adults. For TCRbeta chain sequencing, PBMC samples from trial participants were taken at day 0 and at day 28 after the second dose.

The TCR was taken from an adult in good health. The sequences come from peripheral blood, collected on day 0 of AZD1222 vaccination. This chain is built from TRBV24-1 and TRBJ2-6; the D gene is perhaps TRBD2, from 5 matching bases. Here is the DNA: TGTGCCACCAGTGAGAGGACTGGAGTCTCTGGGGCCAACGTCCTGACTTTC. This yields the protein CATSERTGVSGANVLTF.